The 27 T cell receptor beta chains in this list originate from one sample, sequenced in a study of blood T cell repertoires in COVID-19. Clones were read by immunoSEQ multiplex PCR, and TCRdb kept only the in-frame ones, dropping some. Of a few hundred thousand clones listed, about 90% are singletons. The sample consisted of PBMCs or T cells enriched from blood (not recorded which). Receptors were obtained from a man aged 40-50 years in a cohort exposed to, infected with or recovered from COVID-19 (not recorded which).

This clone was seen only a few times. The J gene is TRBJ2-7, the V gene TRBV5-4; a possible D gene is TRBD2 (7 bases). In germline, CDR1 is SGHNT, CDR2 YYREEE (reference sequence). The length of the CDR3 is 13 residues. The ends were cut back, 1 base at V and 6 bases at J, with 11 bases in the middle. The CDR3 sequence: CASSLQGRGEQYF. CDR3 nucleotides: TGTGCCAGCAGCTTGCAGGGGAGGGGCGAGCAGTACTTC. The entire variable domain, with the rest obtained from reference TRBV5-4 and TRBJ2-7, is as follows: ETGVTQSPTHLIKTRGQQVTLRCSSQSGHNTVSWYQQALGQGPQFIFQYYREEENGRGNFPPRFSGLQFPNYSSELNVNALELDDSALYLCASSLQGRGEQYFGPGTRLTVT.

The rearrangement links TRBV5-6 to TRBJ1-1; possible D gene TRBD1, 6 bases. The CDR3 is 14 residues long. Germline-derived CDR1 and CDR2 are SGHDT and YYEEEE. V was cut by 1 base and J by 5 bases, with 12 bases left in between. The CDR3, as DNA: TGTGCCAGCAGCTTGTTACAGGGTTGGACTGAAGCTTTCTTT. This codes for CASSLLQGWTEAFF.

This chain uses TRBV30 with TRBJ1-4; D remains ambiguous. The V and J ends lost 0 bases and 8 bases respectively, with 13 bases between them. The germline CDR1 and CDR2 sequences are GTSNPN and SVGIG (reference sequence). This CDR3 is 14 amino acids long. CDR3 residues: CAWSVSGRREKLFF. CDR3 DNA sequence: TGTGCCTGGAGTGTTAGCGGGAGACGAGAAAAACTGTTTTTT.

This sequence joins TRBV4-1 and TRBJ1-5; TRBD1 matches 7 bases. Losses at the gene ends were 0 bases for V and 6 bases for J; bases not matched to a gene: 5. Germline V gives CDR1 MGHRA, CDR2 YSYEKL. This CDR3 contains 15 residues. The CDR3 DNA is TGCGCCAGCAGCCAAGAGGCCAGGGGGGCTCAGCCCCAGCATTTT. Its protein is CASSQEARGAQPQHF.

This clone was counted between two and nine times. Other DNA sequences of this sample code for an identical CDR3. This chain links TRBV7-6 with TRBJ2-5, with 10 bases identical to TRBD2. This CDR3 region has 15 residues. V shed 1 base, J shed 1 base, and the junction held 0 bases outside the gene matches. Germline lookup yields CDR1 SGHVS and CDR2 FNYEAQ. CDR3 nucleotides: TGTGCCAGCAGCTTAGGGACTAGCGGCCAAGAGACCCAGTACTTC. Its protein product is CASSLGTSGQETQYF.

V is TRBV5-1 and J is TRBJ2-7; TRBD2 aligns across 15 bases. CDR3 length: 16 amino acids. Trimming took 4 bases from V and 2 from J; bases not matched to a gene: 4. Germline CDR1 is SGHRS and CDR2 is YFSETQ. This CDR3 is CASSPGLAGGAYEQYF. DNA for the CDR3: TGCGCCAGCAGCCCTGGACTAGCGGGAGGGGCCTACGAGCAGTACTTC.

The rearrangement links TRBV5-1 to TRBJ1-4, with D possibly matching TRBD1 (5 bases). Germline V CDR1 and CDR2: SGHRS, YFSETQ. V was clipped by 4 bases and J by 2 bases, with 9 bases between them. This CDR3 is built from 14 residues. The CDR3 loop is CASSLDSTNEKLFF. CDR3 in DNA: TGCGCCAGCAGCCTAGACAGCACTAATGAAAAACTGTTTTTT. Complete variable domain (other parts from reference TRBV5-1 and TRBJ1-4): KAGVTQTPRYLIKTRGQQVTLSCSPISGHRSVSWYQQTPGQGLQFLFEYFSETQRNKGNFPGRFSGRQFSNSRSEMNVSTLELGDSALYLCASSLDSTNEKLFFGSGTQLSVL.

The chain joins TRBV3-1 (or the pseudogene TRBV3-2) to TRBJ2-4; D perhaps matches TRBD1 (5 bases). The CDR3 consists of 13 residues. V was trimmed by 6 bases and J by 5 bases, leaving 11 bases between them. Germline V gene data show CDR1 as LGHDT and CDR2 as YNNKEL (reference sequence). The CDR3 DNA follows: TGTGCCAGCAGACTCCTAGGGGAAAACATTCAGTACTTC. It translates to CASRLLGENIQYF.

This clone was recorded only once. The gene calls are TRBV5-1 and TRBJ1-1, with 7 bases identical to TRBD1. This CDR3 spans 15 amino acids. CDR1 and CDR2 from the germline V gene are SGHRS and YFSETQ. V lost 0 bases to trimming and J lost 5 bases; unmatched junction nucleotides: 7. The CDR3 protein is CASSLGGRGRTEAFF. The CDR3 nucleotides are TGCGCCAGCAGCTTGGGGGGCAGGGGGAGGACTGAAGCTTTCTTT. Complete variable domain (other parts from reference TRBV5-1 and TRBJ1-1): KAGVTQTPRYLIKTRGQQVTLSCSPISGHRSVSWYQQTPGQGLQFLFEYFSETQRNKGNFPGRFSGRQFSNSRSEMNVSTLELGDSALYLCASSLGGRGRTEAFFGQGTRLTVV.

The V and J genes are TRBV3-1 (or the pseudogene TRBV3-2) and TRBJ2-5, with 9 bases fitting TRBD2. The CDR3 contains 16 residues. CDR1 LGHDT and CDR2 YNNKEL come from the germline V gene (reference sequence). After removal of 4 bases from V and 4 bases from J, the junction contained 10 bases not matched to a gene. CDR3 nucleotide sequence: TGTGCCAGCAGCCCAGACCCTAGCGGGATTGGAGAGACCCAGTACTTC. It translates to CASSPDPSGIGETQYF.

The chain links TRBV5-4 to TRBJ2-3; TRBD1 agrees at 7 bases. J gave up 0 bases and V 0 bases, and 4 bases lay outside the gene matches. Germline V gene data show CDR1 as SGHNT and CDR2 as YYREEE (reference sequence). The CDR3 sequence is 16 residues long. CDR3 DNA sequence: TGTGCCAGCAGCTTGGCCGGGACAGCTAGCACAGATACGCAGTATTTT. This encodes CASSLAGTASTDTQYF.

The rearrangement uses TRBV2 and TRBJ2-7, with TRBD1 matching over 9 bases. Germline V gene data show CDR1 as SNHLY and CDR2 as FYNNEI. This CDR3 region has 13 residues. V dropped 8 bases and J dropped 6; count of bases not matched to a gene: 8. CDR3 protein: CASSGQGSGEQYF. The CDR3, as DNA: TGTGCCAGCTCGGGACAGGGATCCGGCGAGCAGTACTTC.

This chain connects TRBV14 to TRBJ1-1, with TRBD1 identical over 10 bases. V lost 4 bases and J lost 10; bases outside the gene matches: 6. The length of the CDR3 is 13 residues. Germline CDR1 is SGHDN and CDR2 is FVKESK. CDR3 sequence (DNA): TGTGCCAGCAGCCCGCGACAGGGGGCCGCAGCTTTCTTT. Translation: CASSPRQGAAAFF.

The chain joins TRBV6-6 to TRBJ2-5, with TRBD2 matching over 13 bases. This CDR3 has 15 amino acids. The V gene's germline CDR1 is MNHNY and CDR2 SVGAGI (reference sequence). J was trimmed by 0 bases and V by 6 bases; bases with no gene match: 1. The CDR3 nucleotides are TGTGCCAGCAGAGGGACTAGCGGGAACCAAGAGACCCAGTACTTC. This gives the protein CASRGTSGNQETQYF.

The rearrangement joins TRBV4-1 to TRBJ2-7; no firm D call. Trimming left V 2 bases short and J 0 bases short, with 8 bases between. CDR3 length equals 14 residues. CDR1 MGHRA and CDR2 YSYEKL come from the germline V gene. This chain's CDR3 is CASSQLESSYEQYF. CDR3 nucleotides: TGCGCCAGCAGCCAATTAGAGAGCTCCTACGAGCAGTACTTC.

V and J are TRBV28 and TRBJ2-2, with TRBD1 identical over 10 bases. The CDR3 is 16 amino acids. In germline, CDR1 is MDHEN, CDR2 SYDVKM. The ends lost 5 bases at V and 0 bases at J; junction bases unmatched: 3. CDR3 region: CASSQGTGANTGELFF. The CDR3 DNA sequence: TGTGCCAGCAGTCAAGGGACAGGGGCGAACACCGGGGAGCTGTTTTTT. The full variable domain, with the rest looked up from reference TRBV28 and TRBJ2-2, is DVKVTQSSRYLVKRTGEKVFLECVQDMDHENMFWYRQDPGLGLRLIYFSYDVKMKEKGDIPEGYSVSREKKERFSLILESASTNQTSMYLCASSQGTGANTGELFFGEGSRLTVL.

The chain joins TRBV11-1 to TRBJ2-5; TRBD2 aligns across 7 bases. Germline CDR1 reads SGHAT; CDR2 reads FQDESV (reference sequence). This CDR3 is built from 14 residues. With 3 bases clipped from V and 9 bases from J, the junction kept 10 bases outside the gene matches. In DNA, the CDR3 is TGTGCCAGCAGCTTGGGAGGGCCCCGGGCGGCCCAGTACTTC. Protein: CASSLGGPRAAQYF.

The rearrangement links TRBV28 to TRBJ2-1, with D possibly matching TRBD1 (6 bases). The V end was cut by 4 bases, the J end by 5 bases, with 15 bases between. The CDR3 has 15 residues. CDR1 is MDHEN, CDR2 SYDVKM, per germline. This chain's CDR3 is CASSSLARGDNEQFF. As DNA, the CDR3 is TGTGCCAGCAGTTCCCTCGCCAGGGGCGACAATGAGCAGTTCTTC.

CDR3 protein: CASSAQGANGELFF. CDR3 nucleotides: TGTGCCAGCAGTGCACAGGGGGCAAACGGGGAGCTGTTTTTT. V and J are TRBV6-4 and TRBJ2-2; 9 positions agree with TRBD1. CDR1 and CDR2 (germline): MRHNA, SNTAGT. The CDR3 extends over 14 amino acids. With 4 bases clipped from V and 7 bases from J, the junction kept 4 bases outside the gene matches.

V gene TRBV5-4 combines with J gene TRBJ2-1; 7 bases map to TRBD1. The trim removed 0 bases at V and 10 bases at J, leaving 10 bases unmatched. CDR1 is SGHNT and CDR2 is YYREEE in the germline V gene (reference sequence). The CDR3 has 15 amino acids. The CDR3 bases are TGTGCCAGCAGCTTGGCGAGACAGGGAATTGGGGAGCAGTTCTTC. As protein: CASSLARQGIGEQFF.

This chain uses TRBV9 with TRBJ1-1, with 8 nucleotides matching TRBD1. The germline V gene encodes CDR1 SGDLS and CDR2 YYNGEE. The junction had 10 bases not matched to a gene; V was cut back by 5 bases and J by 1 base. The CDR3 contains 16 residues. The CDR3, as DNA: TGTGCCAGCAGTGGAGACAGGGGAACATCGAACACTGAAGCTTTCTTT. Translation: CASSGDRGTSNTEAFF.

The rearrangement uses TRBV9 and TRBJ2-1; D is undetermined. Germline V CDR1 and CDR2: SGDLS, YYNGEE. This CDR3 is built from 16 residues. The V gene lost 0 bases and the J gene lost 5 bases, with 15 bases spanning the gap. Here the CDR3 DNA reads TGTGCCAGCAGCGTAGGTGGAGAACTGCGACACAATGAGCAGTTCTTC. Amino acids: CASSVGGELRHNEQFF.

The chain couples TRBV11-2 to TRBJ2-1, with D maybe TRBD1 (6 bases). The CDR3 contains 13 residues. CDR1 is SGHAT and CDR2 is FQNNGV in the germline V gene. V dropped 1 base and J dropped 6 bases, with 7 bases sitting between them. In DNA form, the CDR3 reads TGTGCCAGCAGCTTAGTACAGGGCAATGAGCAGTTCTTC. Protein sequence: CASSLVQGNEQFF.

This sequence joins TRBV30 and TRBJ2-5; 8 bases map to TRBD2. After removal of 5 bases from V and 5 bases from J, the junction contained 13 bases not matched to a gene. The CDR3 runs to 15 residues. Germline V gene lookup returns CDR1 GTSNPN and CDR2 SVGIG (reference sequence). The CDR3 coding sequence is TGTGCCTGGGACGAGCGGGAGCGGGTTCTGGAGACCCAGTACTTC. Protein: CAWDERERVLETQYF.

CDR3 sequence: CASRGQGMNTEAFF. The DNA of the CDR3 is TGTGCCAGCAGGGGTCAGGGGATGAACACTGAAGCTTTCTTT. The chain couples TRBV6-5 to TRBJ1-1, with a tentative D call TRBD1 (6 bases). Trimming cost V 6 bases and J 0 bases, with 11 bases left between them. This CDR3 region has 14 residues. Germline V gene sequence: CDR1 MNHEY, CDR2 SVGAGI.

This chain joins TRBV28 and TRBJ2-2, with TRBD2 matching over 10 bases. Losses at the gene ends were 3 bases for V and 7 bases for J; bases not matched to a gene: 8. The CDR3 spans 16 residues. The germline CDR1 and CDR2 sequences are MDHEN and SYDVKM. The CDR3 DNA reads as TGTGCCAGCAGTTTTGGGCTAGCGGGAGAAAACGGGGAGCTGTTTTTT. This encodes CASSFGLAGENGELFF.

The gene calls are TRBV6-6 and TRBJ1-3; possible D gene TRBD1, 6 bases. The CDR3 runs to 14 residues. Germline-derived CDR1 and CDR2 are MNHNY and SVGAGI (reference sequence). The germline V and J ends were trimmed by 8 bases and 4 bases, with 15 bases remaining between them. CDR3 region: CASGWGQAGNTIYF. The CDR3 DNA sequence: TGTGCCAGCGGCTGGGGGCAGGCCGGAAACACCATATATTTT.